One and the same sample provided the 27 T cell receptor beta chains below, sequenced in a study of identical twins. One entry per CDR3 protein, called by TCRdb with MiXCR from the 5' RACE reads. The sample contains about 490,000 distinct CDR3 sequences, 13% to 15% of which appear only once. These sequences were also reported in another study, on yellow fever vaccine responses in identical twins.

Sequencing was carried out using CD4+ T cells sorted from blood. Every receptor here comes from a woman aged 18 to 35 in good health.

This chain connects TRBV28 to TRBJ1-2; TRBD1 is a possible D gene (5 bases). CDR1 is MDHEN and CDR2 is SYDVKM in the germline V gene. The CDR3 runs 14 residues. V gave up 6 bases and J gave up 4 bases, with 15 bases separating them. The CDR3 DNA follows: TGTGCCAGCAGCCGCACGACAGTGCTCTATGGCTACACCTTC. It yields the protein CASSRTTVLYGYTF.

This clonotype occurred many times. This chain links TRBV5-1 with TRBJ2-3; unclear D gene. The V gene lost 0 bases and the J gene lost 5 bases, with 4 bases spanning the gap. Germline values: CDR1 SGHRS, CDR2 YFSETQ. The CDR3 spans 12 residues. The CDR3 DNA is TGCGCCAGCAGCTTGGATAGAGATACGCAGTATTTT. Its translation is CASSLDRDTQYF.

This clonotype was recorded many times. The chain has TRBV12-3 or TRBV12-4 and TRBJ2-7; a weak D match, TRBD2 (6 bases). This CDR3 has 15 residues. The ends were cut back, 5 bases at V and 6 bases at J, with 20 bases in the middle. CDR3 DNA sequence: TGTGCCAGCAGTCCCCGGGACTCCGTGCCGAGCGAGCAGTACTTC. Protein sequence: CASSPRDSVPSEQYF.

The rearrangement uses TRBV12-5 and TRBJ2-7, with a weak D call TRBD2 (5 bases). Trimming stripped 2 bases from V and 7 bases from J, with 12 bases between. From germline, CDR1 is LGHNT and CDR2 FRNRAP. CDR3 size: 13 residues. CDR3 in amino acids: CASGLSGLREQYF. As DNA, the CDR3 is TGTGCTAGTGGTTTGAGCGGTCTCAGGGAGCAGTACTTC.

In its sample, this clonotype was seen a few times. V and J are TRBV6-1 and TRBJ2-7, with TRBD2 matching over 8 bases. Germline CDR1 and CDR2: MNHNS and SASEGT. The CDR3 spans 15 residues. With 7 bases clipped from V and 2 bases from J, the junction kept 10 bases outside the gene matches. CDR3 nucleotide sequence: TGTGCCAGCATACCTAGAGCGGGAGCGGCCTACGAGCAGTACTTC. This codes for CASIPRAGAAYEQYF.

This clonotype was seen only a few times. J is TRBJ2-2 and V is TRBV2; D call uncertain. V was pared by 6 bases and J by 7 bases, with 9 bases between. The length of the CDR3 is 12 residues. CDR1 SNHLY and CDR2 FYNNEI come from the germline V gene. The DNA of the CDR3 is TGTGCCAGCAGGGGTTCGATCGGGGAGCTGTTTTTT. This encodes CASRGSIGELFF.

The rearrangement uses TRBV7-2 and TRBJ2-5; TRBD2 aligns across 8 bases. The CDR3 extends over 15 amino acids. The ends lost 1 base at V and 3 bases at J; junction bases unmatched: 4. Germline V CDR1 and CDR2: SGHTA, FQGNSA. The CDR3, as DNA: TGTGCCAGCAGCTTAGAAGTAGCGGGGAAAGAGACCCAGTACTTC. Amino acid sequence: CASSLEVAGKETQYF.

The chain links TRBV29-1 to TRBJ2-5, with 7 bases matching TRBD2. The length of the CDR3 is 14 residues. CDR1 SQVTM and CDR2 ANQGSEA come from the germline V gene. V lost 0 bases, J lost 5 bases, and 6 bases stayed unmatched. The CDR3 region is CSVEDPGRRETQYF. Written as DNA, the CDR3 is TGCAGCGTTGAAGACCCCGGGAGGAGGGAGACCCAGTACTTC.

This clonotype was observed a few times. DNA for the CDR3: TGCAGTGCCCTTAGCGGGGCGTACCAAGAGACCCAGTACTTC. Its protein is CSALSGAYQETQYF. This chain connects TRBV20-1 to TRBJ2-5; 8 bases agree with TRBD2. After removal of 6 bases from V and 0 bases from J, the junction contained 6 bases not matched to a gene. This CDR3 spans 14 amino acids. CDR1 and CDR2 from the germline V gene are DFQATT and SNEGSKA (reference sequence).

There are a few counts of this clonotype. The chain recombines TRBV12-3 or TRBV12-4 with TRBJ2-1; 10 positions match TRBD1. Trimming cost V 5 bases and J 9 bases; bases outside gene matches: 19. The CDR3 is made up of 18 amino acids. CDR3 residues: CASSPAMFPGQGFGEQFF. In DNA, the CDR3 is TGTGCCAGCAGTCCTGCGATGTTCCCGGGACAGGGGTTCGGTGAGCAGTTCTTC.

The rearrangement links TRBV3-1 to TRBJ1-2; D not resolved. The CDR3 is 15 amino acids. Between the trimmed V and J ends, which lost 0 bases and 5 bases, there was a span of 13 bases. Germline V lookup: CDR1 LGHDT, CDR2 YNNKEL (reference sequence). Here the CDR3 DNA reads TGTGCCAGCAGCCAAGATATGGGAGGGAAATATGGCTACACCTTC. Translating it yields CASSQDMGGKYGYTF. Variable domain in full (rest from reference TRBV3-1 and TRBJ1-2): DTAVSQTPKYLVTQMGNDKSIKCEQNLGHDTMYWYKQDSKKFLKIMFSYNNKELIINETVPNRFSPKSPDKAHLNLHINSLELGDSAVYFCASSQDMGGKYGYTFGSGTRLTVV.

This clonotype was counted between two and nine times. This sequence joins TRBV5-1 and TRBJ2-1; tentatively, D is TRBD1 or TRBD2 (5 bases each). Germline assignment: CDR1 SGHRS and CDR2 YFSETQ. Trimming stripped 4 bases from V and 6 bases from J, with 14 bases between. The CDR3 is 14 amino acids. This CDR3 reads CASSPWDRTNEQFF. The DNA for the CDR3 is TGCGCCAGCAGCCCCTGGGACCGTACCAATGAGCAGTTCTTC.

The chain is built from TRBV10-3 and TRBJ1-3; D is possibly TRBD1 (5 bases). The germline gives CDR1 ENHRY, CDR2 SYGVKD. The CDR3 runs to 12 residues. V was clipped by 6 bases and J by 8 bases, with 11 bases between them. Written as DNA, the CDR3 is TGTGCCATCAGGTGGGGCGCGGACACCATATATTTT. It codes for CAIRWGADTIYF.

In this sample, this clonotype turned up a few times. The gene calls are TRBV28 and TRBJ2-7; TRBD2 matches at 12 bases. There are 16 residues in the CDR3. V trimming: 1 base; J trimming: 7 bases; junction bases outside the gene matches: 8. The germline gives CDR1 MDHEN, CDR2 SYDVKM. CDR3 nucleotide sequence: TGTGCCAGCAGTTTATTGACTAGCGGGGGAAAGGGGGAGCAGTACGTC. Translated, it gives CASSLLTSGGKGEQYV.

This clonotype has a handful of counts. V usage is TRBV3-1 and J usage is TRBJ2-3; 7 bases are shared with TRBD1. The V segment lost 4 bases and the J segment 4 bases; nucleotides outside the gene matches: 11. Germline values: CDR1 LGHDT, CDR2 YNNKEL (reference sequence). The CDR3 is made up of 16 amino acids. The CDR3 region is CASSPTHRQGPDTQYF. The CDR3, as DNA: TGTGCCAGCAGCCCAACTCACCGACAGGGCCCAGATACGCAGTATTTT.

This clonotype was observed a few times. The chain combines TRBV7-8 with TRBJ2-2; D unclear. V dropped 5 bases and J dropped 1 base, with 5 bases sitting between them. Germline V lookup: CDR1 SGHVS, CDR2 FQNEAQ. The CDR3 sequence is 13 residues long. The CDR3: CASSKGNTGELFF. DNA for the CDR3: TGTGCCAGCAGCAAGGGGAACACCGGGGAGCTGTTTTTT.

The CDR3 loop reads CASSIGSRNTEAFF. In DNA, the CDR3 is TGTGCCAGTAGTATAGGATCCAGGAACACTGAAGCTTTCTTT. The chain links TRBV19 to TRBJ1-1; no firm D call. This CDR3 comprises 14 residues. The germline V and J ends were trimmed by 1 base and 1 base, with 7 bases remaining between them. Germline V lookup: CDR1 LNHDA, CDR2 SQIVND (reference sequence).

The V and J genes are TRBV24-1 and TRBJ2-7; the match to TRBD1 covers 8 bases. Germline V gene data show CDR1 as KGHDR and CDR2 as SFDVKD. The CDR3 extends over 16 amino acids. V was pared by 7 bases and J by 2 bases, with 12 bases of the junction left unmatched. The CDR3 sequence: CATSASGVQGAYEQYF. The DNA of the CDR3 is TGTGCCACCAGCGCCTCAGGGGTACAGGGGGCCTACGAGCAGTACTTC.

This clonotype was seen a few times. CDR3 bases: TGTGCCAGCAGCTTAGCGCGGGCAGCAGATAGCAATCAGCCCCAGCATTTT. Translation gives CASSLARAADSNQPQHF. The chain uses TRBV7-9 and TRBJ1-5; D not resolved. Germline V CDR1 and CDR2: SEHNR, FQNEAQ (reference sequence). Trimming removed 0 bases at V and 0 bases at J, with 12 bases between. This CDR3 is 17 amino acids long. The full variable domain, its missing parts supplied by reference TRBV7-9 and TRBJ1-5, is DTGVSQNPRHKITKRGQNVTFRCDPISEHNRLYWYRQTLGQGPEFLTYFQNEAQLEKSRLLSDRFSAERPKGSFSTLEIQRTEQGDSAMYLCASSLARAADSNQPQHFGDGTRLSIL.

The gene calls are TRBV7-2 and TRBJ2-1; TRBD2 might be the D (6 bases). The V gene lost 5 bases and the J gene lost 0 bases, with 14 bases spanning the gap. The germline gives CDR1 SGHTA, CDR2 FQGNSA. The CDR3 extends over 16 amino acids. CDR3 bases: TGTGCCAGCAGCATGGGGACTGCGAGCTCCTACAATGAGCAGTTCTTC. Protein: CASSMGTASSYNEQFF.

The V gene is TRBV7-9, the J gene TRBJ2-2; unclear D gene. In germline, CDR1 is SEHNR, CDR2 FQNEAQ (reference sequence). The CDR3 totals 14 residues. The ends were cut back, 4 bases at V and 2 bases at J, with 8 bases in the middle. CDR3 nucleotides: TGTGCCAGCAGCTACATGTCTAACACCGGGGAGCTGTTTTTT. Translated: CASSYMSNTGELFF.

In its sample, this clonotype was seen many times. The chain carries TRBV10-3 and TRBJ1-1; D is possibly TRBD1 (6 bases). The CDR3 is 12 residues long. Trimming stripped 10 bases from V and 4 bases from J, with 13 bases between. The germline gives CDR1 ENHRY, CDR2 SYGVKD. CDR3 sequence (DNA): TGTGCCACGTCGGGGGGCGGCACTGAAGCTTTCTTT. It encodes CATSGGGTEAFF.

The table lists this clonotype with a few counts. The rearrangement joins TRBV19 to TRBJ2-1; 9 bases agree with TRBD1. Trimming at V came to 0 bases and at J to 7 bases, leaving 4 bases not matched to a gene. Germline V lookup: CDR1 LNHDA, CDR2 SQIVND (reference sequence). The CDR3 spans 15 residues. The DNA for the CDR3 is TGTGCCAGTAGTATAGAACAGGGGGCTCGGAATGAGCAGTTCTTC. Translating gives CASSIEQGARNEQFF. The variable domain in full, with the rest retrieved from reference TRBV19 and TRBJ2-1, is DGGITQSPKYLFRKEGQNVTLSCEQNLNHDAMYWYRQDPGQGLRLIYYSQIVNDFQKGDIAEGYSVSREKKESFPLTVTSAQKNPTAFYLCASSIEQGARNEQFFGPGTRLTVL.

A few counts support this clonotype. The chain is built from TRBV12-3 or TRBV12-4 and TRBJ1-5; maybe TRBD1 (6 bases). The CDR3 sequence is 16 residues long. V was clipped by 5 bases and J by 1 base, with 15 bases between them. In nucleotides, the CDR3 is TGTGCCAGCAGTACAGCGAACAGGGTCAGCAATCAGCCCCAGCATTTT. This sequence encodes CASSTANRVSNQPQHF.

Here the CDR3 DNA reads TGTGCCAGCAGTGGACAGGTGGGACCCTACGAGCAGTACTTC. The encoded protein is CASSGQVGPYEQYF. The chain uses TRBV7-2 and TRBJ2-7; 7 nucleotides agree with TRBD1. V shed 6 bases and J 2 bases; nucleotides not matched to a gene: 7. The CDR3 runs 14 residues. Germline lookup yields CDR1 SGHTA and CDR2 FQGNSA.

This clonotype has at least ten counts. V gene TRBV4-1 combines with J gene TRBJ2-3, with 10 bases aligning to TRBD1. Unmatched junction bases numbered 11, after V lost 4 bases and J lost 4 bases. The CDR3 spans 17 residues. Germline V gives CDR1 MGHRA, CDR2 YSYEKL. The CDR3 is CASSPIMGTGDPDTQYF. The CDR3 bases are TGCGCCAGCAGCCCCATTATGGGGACAGGGGACCCAGATACGCAGTATTTT.

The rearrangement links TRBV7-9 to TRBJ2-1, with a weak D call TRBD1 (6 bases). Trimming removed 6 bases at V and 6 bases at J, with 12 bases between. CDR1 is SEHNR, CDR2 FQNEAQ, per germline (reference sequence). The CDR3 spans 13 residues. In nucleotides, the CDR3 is TGTGCCAGCAGGTCGACGGACAGCAATGAGCAGTTCTTC. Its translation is CASRSTDSNEQFF.